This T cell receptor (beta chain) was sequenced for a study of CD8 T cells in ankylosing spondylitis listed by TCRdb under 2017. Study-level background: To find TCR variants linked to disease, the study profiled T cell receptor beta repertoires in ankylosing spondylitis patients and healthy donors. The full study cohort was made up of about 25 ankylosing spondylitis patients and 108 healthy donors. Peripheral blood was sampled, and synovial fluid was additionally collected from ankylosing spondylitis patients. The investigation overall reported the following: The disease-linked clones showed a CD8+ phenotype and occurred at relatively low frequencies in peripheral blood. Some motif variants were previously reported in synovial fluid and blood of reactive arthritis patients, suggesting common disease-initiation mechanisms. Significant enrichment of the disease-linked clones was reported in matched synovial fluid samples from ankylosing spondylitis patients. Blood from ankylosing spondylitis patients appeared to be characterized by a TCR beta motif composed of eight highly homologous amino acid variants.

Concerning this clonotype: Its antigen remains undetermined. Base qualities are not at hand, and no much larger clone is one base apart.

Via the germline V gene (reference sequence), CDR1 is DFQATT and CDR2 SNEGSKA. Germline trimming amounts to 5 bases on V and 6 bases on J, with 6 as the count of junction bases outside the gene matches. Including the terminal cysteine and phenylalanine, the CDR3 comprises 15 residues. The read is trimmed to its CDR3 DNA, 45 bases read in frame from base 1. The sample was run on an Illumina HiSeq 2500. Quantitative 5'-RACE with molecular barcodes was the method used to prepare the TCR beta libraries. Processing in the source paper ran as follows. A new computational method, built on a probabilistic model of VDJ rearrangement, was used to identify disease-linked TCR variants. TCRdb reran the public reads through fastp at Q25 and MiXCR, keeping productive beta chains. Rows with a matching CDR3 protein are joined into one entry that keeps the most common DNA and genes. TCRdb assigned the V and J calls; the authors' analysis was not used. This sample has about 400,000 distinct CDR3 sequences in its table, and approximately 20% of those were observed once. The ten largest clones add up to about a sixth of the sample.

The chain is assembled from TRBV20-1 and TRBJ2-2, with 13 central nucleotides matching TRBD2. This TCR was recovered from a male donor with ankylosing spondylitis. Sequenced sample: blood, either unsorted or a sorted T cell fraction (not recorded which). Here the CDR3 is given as CSARRGTSGAGELFF. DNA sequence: TGCAGTGCTCGCCGCGGGACTAGCGGGGCCGGGGAGCTGTTTTTT.